The entry below gives a single TCR beta chain sequence along with its context. Its target is unknown. One end of the junction varies from germline; a read error may be responsible. The use of a sample-barcoded 5' primer and a J-beta primer mix characterized a second PCR of about 6 to 11 cycles. TCRdb passed the 5' RACE reads through MiXCR, listing each CDR3 protein once. Counted here are roughly 700,000 distinct CDR3 sequences, 25% occurring once; the ten biggest clones make up around 9.2%. The data were obtained in a study of blood T cells in healthy people across ages. Study-level points and caveats: The recorded TCR beta diversity per million T cells decreased in a roughly linear manner with age. Considered underestimates were the diversity estimates obtained from one million T cells.

This same sample was also part of a study on T cells of mothers and their children. That study reports: Reads obtained per mother exceeded 8 million TCR beta CDR3 reads, with roughly 3 million obtained per child.

The sequencing sample was made of blood. The TCR originated in a boy younger than 18 in good health.

CDR3 protein: CAGSVGQGIYNEQFF. In nucleotides, the CDR3 is TGTGCCGGCAGCGTAGGACAGGGGATCTACAATGAGCAGTTCTTC. The V and J genes are TRBV9 and TRBJ2-1, with 9 bases lining up with TRBD1. Germline V lookup: CDR1 SGDLS, CDR2 YYNGEE. This CDR3 spans 15 amino acids.